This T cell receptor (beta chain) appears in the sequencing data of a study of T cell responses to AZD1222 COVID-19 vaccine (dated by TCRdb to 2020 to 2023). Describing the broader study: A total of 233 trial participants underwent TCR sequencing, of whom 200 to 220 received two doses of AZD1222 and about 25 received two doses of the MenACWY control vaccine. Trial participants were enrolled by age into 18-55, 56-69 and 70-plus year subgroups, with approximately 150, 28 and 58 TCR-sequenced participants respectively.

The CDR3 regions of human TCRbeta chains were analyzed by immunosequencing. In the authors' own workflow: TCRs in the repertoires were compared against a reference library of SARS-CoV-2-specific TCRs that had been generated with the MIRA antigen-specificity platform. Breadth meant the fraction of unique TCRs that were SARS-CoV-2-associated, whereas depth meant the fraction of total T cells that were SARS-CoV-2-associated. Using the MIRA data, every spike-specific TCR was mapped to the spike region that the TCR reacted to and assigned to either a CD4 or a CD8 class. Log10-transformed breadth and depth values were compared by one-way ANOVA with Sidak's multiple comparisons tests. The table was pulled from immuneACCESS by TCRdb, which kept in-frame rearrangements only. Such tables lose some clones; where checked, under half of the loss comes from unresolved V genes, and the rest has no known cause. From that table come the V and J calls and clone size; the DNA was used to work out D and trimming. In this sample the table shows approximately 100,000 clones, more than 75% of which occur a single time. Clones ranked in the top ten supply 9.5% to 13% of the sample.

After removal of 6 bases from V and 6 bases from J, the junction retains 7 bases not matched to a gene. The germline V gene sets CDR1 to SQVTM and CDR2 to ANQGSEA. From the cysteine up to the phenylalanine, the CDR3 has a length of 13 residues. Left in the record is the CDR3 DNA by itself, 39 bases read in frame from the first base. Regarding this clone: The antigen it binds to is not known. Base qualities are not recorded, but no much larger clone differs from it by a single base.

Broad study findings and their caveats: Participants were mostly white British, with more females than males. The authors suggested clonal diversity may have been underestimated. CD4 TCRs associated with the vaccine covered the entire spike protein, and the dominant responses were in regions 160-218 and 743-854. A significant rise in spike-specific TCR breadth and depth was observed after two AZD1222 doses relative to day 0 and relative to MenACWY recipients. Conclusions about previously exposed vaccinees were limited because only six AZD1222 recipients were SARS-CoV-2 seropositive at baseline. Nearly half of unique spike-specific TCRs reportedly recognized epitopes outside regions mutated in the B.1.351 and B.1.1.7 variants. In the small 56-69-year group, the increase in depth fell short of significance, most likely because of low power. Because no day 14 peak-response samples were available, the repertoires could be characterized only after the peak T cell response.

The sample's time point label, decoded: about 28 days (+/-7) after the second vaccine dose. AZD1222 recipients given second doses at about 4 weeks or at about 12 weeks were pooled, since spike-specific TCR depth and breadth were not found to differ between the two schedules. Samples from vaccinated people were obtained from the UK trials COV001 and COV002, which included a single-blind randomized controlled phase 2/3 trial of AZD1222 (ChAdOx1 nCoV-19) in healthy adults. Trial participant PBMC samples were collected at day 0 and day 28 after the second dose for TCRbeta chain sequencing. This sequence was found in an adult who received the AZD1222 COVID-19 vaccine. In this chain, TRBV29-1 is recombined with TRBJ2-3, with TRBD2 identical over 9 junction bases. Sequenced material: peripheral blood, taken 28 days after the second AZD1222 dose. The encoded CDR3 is CSVERTSVDTQYF. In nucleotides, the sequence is TGCAGCGTGGAGAGGACTAGCGTGGATACGCAGTATTTT.